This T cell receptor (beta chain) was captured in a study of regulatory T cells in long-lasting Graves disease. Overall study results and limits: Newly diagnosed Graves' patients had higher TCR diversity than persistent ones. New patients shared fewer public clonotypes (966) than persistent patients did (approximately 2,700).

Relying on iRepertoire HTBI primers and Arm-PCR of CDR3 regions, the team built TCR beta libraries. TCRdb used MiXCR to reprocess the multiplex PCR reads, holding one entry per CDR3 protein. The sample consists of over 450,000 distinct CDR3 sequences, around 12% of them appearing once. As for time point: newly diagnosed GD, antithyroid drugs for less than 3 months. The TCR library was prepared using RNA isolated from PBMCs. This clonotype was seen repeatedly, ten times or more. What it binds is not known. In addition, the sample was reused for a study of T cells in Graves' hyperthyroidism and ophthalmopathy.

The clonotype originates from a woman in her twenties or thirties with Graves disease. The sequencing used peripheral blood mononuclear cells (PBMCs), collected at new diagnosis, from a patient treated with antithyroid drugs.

The CDR3 region has the DNA TGTGCCAGCAGCCCTCCCGGGACTAGCGGGGCGATTTACGAGCAGTACTTC. The encoded protein is CASSPPGTSGAIYEQYF. The gene calls are TRBV7-9 and TRBJ2-7; TRBD2 agrees at 13 bases. V trimming: 5 bases; J trimming: 4 bases; junction bases outside the gene matches: 11. The CDR3 has 17 amino acids. Germline V gene lookup returns CDR1 SEHNR and CDR2 FQNEAQ (reference sequence).